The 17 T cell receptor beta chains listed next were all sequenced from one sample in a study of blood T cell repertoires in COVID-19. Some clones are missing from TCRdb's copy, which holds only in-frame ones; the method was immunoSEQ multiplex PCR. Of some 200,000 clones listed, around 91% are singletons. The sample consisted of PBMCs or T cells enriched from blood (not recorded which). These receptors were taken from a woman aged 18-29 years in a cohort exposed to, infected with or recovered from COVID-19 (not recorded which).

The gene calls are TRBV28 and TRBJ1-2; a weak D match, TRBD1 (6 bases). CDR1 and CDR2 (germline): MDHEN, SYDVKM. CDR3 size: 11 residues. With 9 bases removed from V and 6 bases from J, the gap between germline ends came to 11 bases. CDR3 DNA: TGTGCCAGTACAGGGACCGATGGCTACACCTTC. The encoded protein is CASTGTDGYTF.

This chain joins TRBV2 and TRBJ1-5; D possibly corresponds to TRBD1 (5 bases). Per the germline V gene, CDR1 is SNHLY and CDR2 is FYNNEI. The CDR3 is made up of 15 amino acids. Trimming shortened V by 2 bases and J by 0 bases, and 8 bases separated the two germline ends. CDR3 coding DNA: TGTGCCAGCAGTGAAAGACAGATTAGCAATCAGCCCCAGCATTTT. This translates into CASSERQISNQPQHF. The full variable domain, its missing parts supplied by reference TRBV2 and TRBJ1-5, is EPEVTQTPSHQVTQMGQEVILRCVPISNHLYFYWYRQILGQKVEFLVSFYNNEISEKSEIFDDQFSVERPDGSNFTLKIRSTKLEDSAMYFCASSERQISNQPQHFGDGTRLSIL.

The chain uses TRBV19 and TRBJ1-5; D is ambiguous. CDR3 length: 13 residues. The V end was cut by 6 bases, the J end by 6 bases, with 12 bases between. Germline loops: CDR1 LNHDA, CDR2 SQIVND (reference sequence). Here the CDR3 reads CASSDTAGQPQHF. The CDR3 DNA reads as TGTGCCAGTAGCGACACCGCCGGTCAGCCCCAGCATTTT.

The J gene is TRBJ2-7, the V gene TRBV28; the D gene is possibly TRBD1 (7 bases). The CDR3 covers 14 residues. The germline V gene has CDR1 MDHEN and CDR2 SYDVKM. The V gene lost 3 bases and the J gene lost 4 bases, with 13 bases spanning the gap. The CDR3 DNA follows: TGTGCCAGCAGTTTTGGGCAGGGGGGTTACGAGCAGTACTTC. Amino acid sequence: CASSFGQGGYEQYF. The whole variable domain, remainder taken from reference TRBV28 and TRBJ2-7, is DVKVTQSSRYLVKRTGEKVFLECVQDMDHENMFWYRQDPGLGLRLIYFSYDVKMKEKGDIPEGYSVSREKKERFSLILESASTNQTSMYLCASSFGQGGYEQYFGPGTRLTVT.

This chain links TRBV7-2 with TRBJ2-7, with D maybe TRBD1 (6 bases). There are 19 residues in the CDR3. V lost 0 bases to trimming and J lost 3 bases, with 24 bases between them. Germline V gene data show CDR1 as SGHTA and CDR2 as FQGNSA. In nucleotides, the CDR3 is TGTGCCAGCAGCTTAGCGCTTTTATCTGAGTGGGGGCGAGGCTACGAGCAGTACTTC. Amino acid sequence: CASSLALLSEWGRGYEQYF.

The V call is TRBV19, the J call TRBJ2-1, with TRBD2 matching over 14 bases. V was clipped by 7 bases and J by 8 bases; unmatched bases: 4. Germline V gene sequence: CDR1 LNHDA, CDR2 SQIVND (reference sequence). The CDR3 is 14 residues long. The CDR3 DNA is TGTGCCAGTACAACGGGACTAGCGGGAGATGAGCAGTTCTTC. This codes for CASTTGLAGDEQFF.

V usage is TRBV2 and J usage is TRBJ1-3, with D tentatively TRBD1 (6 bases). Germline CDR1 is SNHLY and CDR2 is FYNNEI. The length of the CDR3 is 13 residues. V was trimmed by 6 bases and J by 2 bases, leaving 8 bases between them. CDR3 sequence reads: CASRHRAGNTIYF. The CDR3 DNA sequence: TGTGCCAGCAGACACAGGGCTGGAAACACCATATATTTT.

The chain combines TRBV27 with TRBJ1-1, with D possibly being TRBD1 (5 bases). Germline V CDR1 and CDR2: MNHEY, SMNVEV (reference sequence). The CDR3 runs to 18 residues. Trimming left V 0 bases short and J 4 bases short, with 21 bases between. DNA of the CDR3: TGTGCCAGCAGTTTATCGTTCGTTGGGGCGGATTGGGGCACTGAAGCTTTCTTT. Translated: CASSLSFVGADWGTEAFF.

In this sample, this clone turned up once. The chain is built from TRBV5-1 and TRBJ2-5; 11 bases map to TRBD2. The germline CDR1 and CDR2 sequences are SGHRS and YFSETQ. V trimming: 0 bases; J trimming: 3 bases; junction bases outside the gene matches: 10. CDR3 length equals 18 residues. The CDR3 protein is CASSLGLAGPSLEETQYF. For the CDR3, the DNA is TGCGCCAGCAGCTTGGGACTAGCGGGGCCATCTTTAGAAGAGACCCAGTACTTC.

The CDR3 loop reads CASSLSSGITDTQYF. The CDR3 bases are TGTGCCAGCAGCTTATCTAGCGGGATCACAGATACGCAGTATTTT. The chain carries TRBV7-3 and TRBJ2-3; the match to TRBD2 covers 9 bases. Germline V gives CDR1 SGHTA, CDR2 FQGTGA. With 2 bases clipped from V and 2 bases from J, the junction kept 2 bases outside the gene matches. CDR3 size: 15 residues.

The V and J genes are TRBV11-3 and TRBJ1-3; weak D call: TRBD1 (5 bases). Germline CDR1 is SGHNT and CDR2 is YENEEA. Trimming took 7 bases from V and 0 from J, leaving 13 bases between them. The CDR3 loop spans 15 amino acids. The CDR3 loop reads CASTPGRSSGNTIYF. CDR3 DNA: TGTGCCAGCACCCCAGGGCGGAGCTCTGGAAACACCATATATTTT.

The CDR3 reads CASSKENDRPGNYGYTF. The CDR3 region has the DNA TGTGCCAGCAGCAAAGAAAATGACAGGCCGGGAAACTATGGCTACACCTTC. The chain is built from TRBV21-1 and TRBJ1-2; TRBD1 is taken as the D call from the table, unchecked against the DNA. TRBV21-1 is tagged as a pseudogene. The length of the CDR3 is 17 residues.

The CDR3 coding sequence is TGCGCCAGCAGTCACCCGGAGGGTTCTAGCGGCGGAGTCCCTCGATACGAGCAGTACTTC. Its protein is CASSHPEGSSGGVPRYEQYF. The rearrangement joins TRBV23-1 to TRBJ2-7; 7 nucleotides align to TRBD2. TRBV23-1 is treated as an ORF (open reading frame) with a function not yet certain. V shed 3 bases and J 4 bases; nucleotides not matched to a gene: 24. The CDR3 totals 20 residues.

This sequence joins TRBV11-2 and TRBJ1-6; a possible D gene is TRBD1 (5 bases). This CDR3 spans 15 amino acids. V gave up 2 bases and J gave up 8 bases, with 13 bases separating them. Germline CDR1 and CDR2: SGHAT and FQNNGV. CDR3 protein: CASSLFAGSYSPLHF. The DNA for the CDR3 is TGTGCCAGCAGCTTATTTGCAGGGTCTTATTCACCCCTCCACTTT.

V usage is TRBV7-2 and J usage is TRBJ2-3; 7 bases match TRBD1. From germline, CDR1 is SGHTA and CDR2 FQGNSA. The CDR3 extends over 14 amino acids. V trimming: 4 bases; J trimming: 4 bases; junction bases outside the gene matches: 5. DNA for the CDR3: TGTGCCAGCAGCTCGACAGGGTTCCCAGATACGCAGTATTTT. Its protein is CASSSTGFPDTQYF.

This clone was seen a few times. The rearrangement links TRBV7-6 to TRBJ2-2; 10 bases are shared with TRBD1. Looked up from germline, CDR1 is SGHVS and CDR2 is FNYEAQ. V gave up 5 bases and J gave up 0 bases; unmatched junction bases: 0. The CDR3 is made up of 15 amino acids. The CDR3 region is CASSGQGANTGELFF. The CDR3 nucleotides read TGTGCCAGCAGCGGACAGGGGGCGAACACCGGGGAGCTGTTTTTT. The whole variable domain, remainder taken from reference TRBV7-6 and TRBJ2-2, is GAGVSQSPRYKVTKRGQDVALRCDPISGHVSLYWYRQALGQGPEFLTYFNYEAQQDKSGLPNDRFSAERPEGSISTLTIQRTEQRDSAMYRCASSGQGANTGELFFGEGSRLTVL.

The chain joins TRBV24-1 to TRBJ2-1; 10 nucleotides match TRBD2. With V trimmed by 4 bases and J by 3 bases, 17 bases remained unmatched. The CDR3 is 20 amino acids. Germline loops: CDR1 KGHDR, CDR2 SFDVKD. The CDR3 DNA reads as TGTGCCACCAGTGAGCCCCCGGGTCTAGCGGGGGAAAATTACTACAATGAGCAGTTCTTC. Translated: CATSEPPGLAGENYYNEQFF.